This entry describes one T cell receptor (beta chain). This entry is derived from a study of blood T cell repertoires in COVID-19. Whole-study context: The study drew acute and convalescent COVID-19 samples from the United States, Italy and Spain. The analysed material was cDNA or gDNA that came from T cells, B-cell-depleted T cells, or PBMCs.

Authors' processing steps: Researchers report that nucleated cell counts were estimated from reference gene primer amplification. The protocol was immunoSEQ multiplex PCR, while the TCRdb copy is restricted to in-frame clones and leaves out a portion. V and J calls plus clone size are reproduced from that table; the DNA served to infer D and trimming. The sample lists about 190,000 clones, less than 85% seen once, with 9.5% to 15% in the top ten. Germline V lookup: CDR1 SGHRS, CDR2 YFSETQ. This CDR3 spans 18 amino acids. V shed 4 bases, J shed 4 bases, and the junction held 12 bases outside the gene matches.

The sample consisted of peripheral blood. The chain carries TRBV5-1 and TRBJ1-4; 11 positions agree with TRBD1. The source of this sequence is a woman between 50 and 59 years old with acute or convalescent COVID-19. CDR3 amino acids: CASSLCRDRGVCNEKLFF. The CDR3 DNA follows: TGCGCCAGCAGCCTTTGCAGGGACAGGGGGGTCTGTAATGAAAAACTGTTTTTT.